Following are 5 T cell receptor beta chains from one sample sequenced in a study of T cells of healthy individuals. TCRdb itself ran the 5' RACE reads through MiXCR, one entry per CDR3 protein. The sample has about 41,000 distinct CDR3 sequences, 3.5% to 5.5% seen once. All receptors come from a human donor in good health.

The gene calls are TRBV5-1 and TRBJ1-6; D perhaps matches TRBD1 (5 bases). The CDR3 covers 13 residues. Germline-derived CDR1 and CDR2 are SGHRS and YFSETQ. Trimming stripped 1 base from V and 10 bases from J, with 9 bases between. The CDR3 loop reads CASSLQGGSPLHF. The CDR3 region has the DNA TGCGCCAGCAGCTTGCAGGGCGGCTCACCCCTCCACTTT. The whole variable domain, filled in from reference TRBV5-1 and TRBJ1-6, reads KAGVTQTPRYLIKTRGQQVTLSCSPISGHRSVSWYQQTPGQGLQFLFEYFSETQRNKGNFPGRFSGRQFSNSRSEMNVSTLELGDSALYLCASSLQGGSPLHFGNGTRLTVT.

This clonotype was found many times. This rearrangement joins TRBV29-1 to TRBJ1-1; D gene unclear. The CDR3 has 13 residues. V lost 1 base to trimming and J lost 3 bases, with 9 bases between them. Germline V gives CDR1 SQVTM, CDR2 ANQGSEA. The CDR3 DNA follows: TGCAGCGTTGAAGCCTCTCAGGACACTGAAGCTTTCTTT. Translation: CSVEASQDTEAFF.

This clonotype has ten or more counts. This chain links TRBV13 with TRBJ2-7; TRBD2 matches 7 bases. V shed 5 bases and J 4 bases; nucleotides not matched to a gene: 23. Germline CDR1 is PRHDT and CDR2 is FYEKMQ (reference sequence). The CDR3 runs 19 residues. The CDR3 DNA follows: TGTGCCAGCAGCGAGGGGACCTCAGACCGGCGGGAGAAGTTGTACGAGCAGTACTTC. It encodes CASSEGTSDRREKLYEQYF.

At least ten counts were recorded for this clonotype. The chain recombines TRBV6-2 or TRBV6-3 with TRBJ1-5, with no clear D. Germline V lookup: CDR1 MNHEY, CDR2 SVGEGT. This CDR3 spans 12 amino acids. V was clipped by 7 bases and J by 6 bases, with 10 bases between them. CDR3 region: CASTRLGQPQHF. In nucleotides, the CDR3 is TGTGCCAGCACCCGCCTCGGTCAGCCCCAGCATTTT.

V is TRBV6-5 and J is TRBJ2-7, with TRBD2 matching 10 bases. Germline-derived CDR1 and CDR2 are MNHEY and SVGAGI. V lost 8 bases to trimming and J lost 6 bases; unmatched junction nucleotides: 7. This CDR3 region has 13 residues. The CDR3 region has the DNA TGTGCCAGCGGGGCTAGCGGGAGAAGCGAGCAGTACTTC. Protein: CASGASGRSEQYF.